The sequence of this T cell receptor (beta chain) was determined in a study of blood T cell repertoires in COVID-19. As for the study in general: Collection of acute and convalescent COVID-19 samples took place in the United States, Italy and Spain. PBMCs, B-cell-depleted T cells, or T cells were the source of the cDNA or gDNA that made up the material.

In the authors' workflow: Amplification from reference gene primers served as the basis for estimated nucleated cell counts. TCRdb's copy holds only in-frame clones and misses some; the assay was immunoSEQ multiplex PCR. The V and J calls and clone size were taken over from that table, and D and trimming were inferred from the DNA. The table shows approximately 270,000 clones, with about 89% occurring only once. Germline V lookup: CDR1 LGHNA, CDR2 YNFKEQ. Between the trimmed V and J ends, which lost 4 bases and 2 bases, there was a span of 14 bases. This CDR3 comprises 15 residues. What was sequenced was peripheral blood. The receptor was derived from a man aged 50-60 years with acute or convalescent COVID-19. The V gene is TRBV4-2, the J gene TRBJ1-2, with a weak D call TRBD1 (6 bases). CDR3 nucleotides: TGTGCCAGCAGCCTCGGGGAGGGACAAAACTATGGCTACACCTTC. Residues: CASSLGEGQNYGYTF.